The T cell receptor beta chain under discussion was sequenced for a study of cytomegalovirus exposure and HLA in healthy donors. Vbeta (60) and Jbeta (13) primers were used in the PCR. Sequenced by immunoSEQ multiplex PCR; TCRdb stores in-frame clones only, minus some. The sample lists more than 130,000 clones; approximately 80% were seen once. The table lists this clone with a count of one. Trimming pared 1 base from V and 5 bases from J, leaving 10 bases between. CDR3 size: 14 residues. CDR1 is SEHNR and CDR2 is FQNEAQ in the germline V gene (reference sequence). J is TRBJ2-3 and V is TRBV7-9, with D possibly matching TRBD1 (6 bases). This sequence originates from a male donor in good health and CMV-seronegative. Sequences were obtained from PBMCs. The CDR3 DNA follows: TGTGCCAGCAGCTTAGTGGGGGCGAGAGATACGCAGTATTTT. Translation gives CASSLVGARDTQYF.